This passage covers 7 T cell receptor beta chains from one sample sequenced in a study of blood T cell repertoires in COVID-19. The method was immunoSEQ multiplex PCR; TCRdb's version includes in-frame clones alone and lacks a portion of them. Here the sample spans approximately 93,000 clones, around two thirds being singletons. The sequenced material came from peripheral blood. All receptors come from a man aged 70 or older with COVID-19, enrolled during active disease.

The chain carries TRBV7-2 and TRBJ1-2; D ambiguous. The V gene's germline CDR1 is SGHTA and CDR2 FQGNSA. Trimming stripped 5 bases from V and 7 bases from J, with 14 bases between. This CDR3 comprises 13 residues. The CDR3 nucleotides read TGTGCCAGCAGCCCATACTCCCGTGGTGGCTACACCTTC. Residues: CASSPYSRGGYTF.

The chain recombines TRBV11-2 with TRBJ1-1; 9 bases align to TRBD1. V was pared by 1 base and J by 0 bases, with 3 bases of the junction left unmatched. The CDR3 loop spans 16 amino acids. Per germline, CDR1 SGHAT and CDR2 FQNNGV. The CDR3 spells CASSLATGGMNTEAFF. DNA of the CDR3: TGTGCCAGCAGCTTAGCGACAGGGGGTATGAACACTGAAGCTTTCTTT. Supplemented by reference TRBV11-2 and TRBJ1-1, the full variable domain reads EAGVAQSPRYKIIEKRQSVAFWCNPISGHATLYWYQQILGQGPKLLIQFQNNGVVDDSQLPKDRFSAERLKGVDSTLKIQPAKLEDSAVYLCASSLATGGMNTEAFFGQGTRLTVV.

This chain joins TRBV28 and TRBJ2-1; 7 positions match TRBD1. V dropped 2 bases and J dropped 7; count of bases not matched to a gene: 11. The germline V gene has CDR1 MDHEN and CDR2 SYDVKM. The CDR3 has 16 amino acids. CDR3 loop: CASSLPPGQVRNEQFF. CDR3 bases: TGTGCCAGCAGTTTACCACCTGGACAGGTGAGGAATGAGCAGTTCTTC.

The rearrangement joins TRBV6-5 to TRBJ1-1; no reliable D call. The germline V and J ends were trimmed by 7 bases and 3 bases, with 6 bases remaining between them. Germline V gene data show CDR1 as MNHEY and CDR2 as SVGAGI. This CDR3 is built from 11 residues. The CDR3 DNA is TGTGCCAGCAAATCCTACACTGAAGCTTTCTTT. Amino acid sequence: CASKSYTEAFF.

V usage is TRBV7-2 and J usage is TRBJ1-3; 8 bases are shared with TRBD1. This CDR3 is built from 16 residues. V gave up 5 bases and J gave up 0 bases; unmatched junction bases: 6. The germline V gene encodes CDR1 SGHTA and CDR2 FQGNSA. CDR3 coding DNA: TGTGCCAGCAGCCCCCGGACAGGGAGCTCTGGAAACACCATATATTTT. Translation: CASSPRTGSSGNTIYF.

This clone has just a few counts. The chain has TRBV24-1 and TRBJ2-6; 7 nucleotides match TRBD2. V lost 5 bases and J lost 2; bases outside the gene matches: 2. The CDR3 sequence is 15 residues long. Germline-derived CDR1 and CDR2 are KGHDR and SFDVKD. CDR3 coding DNA: TGTGCCACCAGTGGGGGAGGGGCTGGGGCCAACGTCCTGACTTTC. Amino acid sequence: CATSGGGAGANVLTF.

This rearrangement joins TRBV6-1 to TRBJ1-2, with 8 bases matching TRBD1. Germline CDR1 MNHNS, CDR2 SASEGT. V gave up 1 base and J gave up 4 bases; unmatched junction bases: 5. This CDR3 region has 15 residues. The CDR3 loop is CASSEGQGTIYGYTF. In DNA, the CDR3 is TGTGCCAGCAGTGAAGGACAGGGGACAATCTATGGCTACACCTTC.